This TCR beta chain was sequenced for a study of T-cell reconstitution after alpha-beta-depleted transplantation in children. This clonotype occurred a few times. Trimming removed 1 base from V and 0 bases from J, with 8 bases in between. The CDR3 runs to 15 residues. Per the germline V gene, CDR1 is MGHRA and CDR2 is YSYEKL. The authors prepared the TCRbeta library with unique molecular identifiers. TCRdb itself ran the PCR reads through MiXCR, one entry per CDR3 protein. The sample has approximately 510,000 distinct CDR3 sequences; about 16% are singletons. This clonotype was obtained from a human donor who donated a stem cell graft to a child with acute lymphoblastic leukemia. The sequences come from PBMCs from the stem cell graft donor, collected from the stem cell graft. This chain connects TRBV4-1 to TRBJ2-3, with a tentative D call TRBD2 (6 bases). The CDR3 sequence is CASSQVADSTDTQYF. In DNA, the CDR3 is TGCGCCAGCAGCCAAGTAGCGGACAGCACAGATACGCAGTATTTT.